The 6 T cell receptor beta chains below were found in one sample sequenced in a study of cytomegalovirus exposure and HLA in healthy donors. Primers: 60 Vbeta forward and 13 Jbeta reverse. Profiling relied on immunoSEQ multiplex PCR, and the TCRdb table lists in-frame clones only, not all of them. The table records approximately 240,000 clones, approximately 82% of them present only once. Sample: PBMCs. The receptors originated from a middle-aged woman in good health and CMV-seronegative.

The rearrangement uses TRBV7-9 and TRBJ1-1; tentatively, D is TRBD1 (6 bases). With 3 bases removed from V and 10 bases from J, the gap between germline ends came to 15 bases. The CDR3 totals 13 residues. CDR1 and CDR2 (germline): SEHNR, FQNEAQ (reference sequence). Written as DNA, the CDR3 is TGTGCCAGCAGCTTCGGGGGGCTGCAGCCAGCTTTCTTT. Protein sequence: CASSFGGLQPAFF.

The chain links TRBV11-2 to TRBJ1-1; D is unclear. V lost 4 bases to trimming and J lost 11 bases, with 11 bases between them. The CDR3 consists of 11 residues. From germline, CDR1 is SGHAT and CDR2 FQNNGV. The CDR3 protein is CASSSGSGAFF. In nucleotides, the CDR3 is TGTGCCAGCAGCTCCGGTTCGGGGGCTTTCTTT.

The chain couples TRBV2 to TRBJ1-4; D is uncertain. V was pared by 4 bases and J by 8 bases, with 11 bases between. CDR3 size: 13 residues. Germline V gene data show CDR1 as SNHLY and CDR2 as FYNNEI. For the CDR3, the DNA is TGTGCCAGCAGTGTGGAGGGATCAGAAAAACTGTTTTTT. This sequence encodes CASSVEGSEKLFF.

The chain carries TRBV10-1 and TRBJ2-3; 12 nucleotides line up with TRBD2. CDR1 is WNHNN, CDR2 SYGVQD, per germline (reference sequence). After removal of 3 bases from V and 4 bases from J, the junction contained 8 bases not matched to a gene. The CDR3 has 17 amino acids. The CDR3 coding sequence is TGCGCCAGCAGTGAAACTAGCGGGGGGAACATCCCAGATACGCAGTATTTT. Translation: CASSETSGGNIPDTQYF.

The chain is built from TRBV7-9 and TRBJ2-7; no clear D gene. Germline V lookup: CDR1 SEHNR, CDR2 FQNEAQ (reference sequence). The length of the CDR3 is 13 residues. Trimming pared 2 bases from V and 3 bases from J, leaving 8 bases between. The CDR3 DNA sequence: TGTGCCAGCAGCTTAAAGCAGGACTACGAGCAGTACTTC. This sequence encodes CASSLKQDYEQYF.

V gene TRBV28 combines with J gene TRBJ2-2, with 9 bases that match TRBD1. Germline CDR1 is MDHEN and CDR2 is SYDVKM. The CDR3 contains 14 residues. J gave up 7 bases and V 4 bases, and 4 bases lay outside the gene matches. CDR3 nucleotides: TGTGCCAGCAGTTACAGGGGGCGTATCGGGGAGCTGTTTTTT. As protein: CASSYRGRIGELFF.